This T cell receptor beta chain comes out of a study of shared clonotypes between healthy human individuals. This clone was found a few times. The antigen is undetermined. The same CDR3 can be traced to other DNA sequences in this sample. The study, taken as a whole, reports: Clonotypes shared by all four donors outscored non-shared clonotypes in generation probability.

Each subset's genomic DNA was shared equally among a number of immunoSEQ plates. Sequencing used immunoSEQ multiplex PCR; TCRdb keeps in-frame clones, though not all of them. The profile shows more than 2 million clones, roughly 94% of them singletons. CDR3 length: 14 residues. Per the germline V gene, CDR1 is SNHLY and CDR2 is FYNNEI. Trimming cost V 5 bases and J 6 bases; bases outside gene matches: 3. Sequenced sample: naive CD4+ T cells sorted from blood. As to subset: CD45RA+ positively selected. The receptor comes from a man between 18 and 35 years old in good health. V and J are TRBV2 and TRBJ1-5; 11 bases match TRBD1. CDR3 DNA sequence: TGTGCCAGCAGTCGGACAGGGGGCGGTCAGCCCCAGCATTTT. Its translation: CASSRTGGGQPQHF.